This T cell receptor (beta chain) was sequenced during a study of T cells in Graves' hyperthyroidism and ophthalmopathy. Study-wide background: At the time of initial diagnosis and before any treatment, peripheral blood was collected. General observations from the study: Through a model of 13 V-J features, ophthalmopathy was separated from stable hyperthyroidism.

Trimming left V 2 bases short and J 4 bases short, with 11 bases between. Per the germline V gene, CDR1 is LNHDA and CDR2 is SQIVND (reference sequence). CDR3 length: 15 residues. Amplification of TCR beta CDR3 regions was performed using RNA transcripts as template. In the first-round RT-PCR of the TCR CDR3, the HTBI primer set was used. TCRdb analysed the multiplex PCR reads with MiXCR anew, one entry per CDR3 protein. Of approximately 710,000 distinct CDR3 sequences in the sample, approximately 15% are singletons; the top ten hold 15% to 17%. On this clonotype itself: The antigen is unknown.

For the diagnoses, clinical symptoms, serum thyroxine and TRAb, thyroid ultrasound and orbital computed tomography were used. Material for sequencing was blood. V is TRBV19 and J is TRBJ2-2, with a tentative D call TRBD1 (6 bases). The origin of this receptor is a man aged 50-60 years with Graves' hyperthyroidism. The CDR3 region is CASSIYIGGTGELFF. The CDR3, as DNA: TGTGCCAGTAGTATATATATAGGGGGCACCGGGGAGCTGTTTTTT.